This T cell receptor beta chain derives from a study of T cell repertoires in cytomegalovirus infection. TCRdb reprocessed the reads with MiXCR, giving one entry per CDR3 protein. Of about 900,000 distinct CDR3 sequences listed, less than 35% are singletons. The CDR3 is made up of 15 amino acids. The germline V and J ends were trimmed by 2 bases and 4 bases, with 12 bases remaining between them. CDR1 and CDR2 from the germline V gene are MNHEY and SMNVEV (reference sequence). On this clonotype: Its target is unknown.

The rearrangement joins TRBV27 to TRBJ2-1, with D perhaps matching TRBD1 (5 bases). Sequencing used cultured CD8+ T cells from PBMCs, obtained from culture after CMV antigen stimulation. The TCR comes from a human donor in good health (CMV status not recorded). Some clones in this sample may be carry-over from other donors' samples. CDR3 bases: TGTGCCAGCAGTTTAGGAGCAGGGTGGTACAATGAGCAGTTCTTC. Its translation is CASSLGAGWYNEQFF.